This TCR delta chain was sequenced in a study of Vδ1+ human thymocytes. Study-wide points: Many TRG clonotypes were shared between donors; TRD repertoires were essentially private. In the thymus, TRG and TRD repertoires looked highly polyclonal with Gaussian CDR3 lengths. Despite high sort purity, roughly a fifth of thymic T cell receptor delta sequences were Vdelta2.

The junction had 25 bases not matched to a gene; V was cut back by 5 bases and J by 1 base. CDR3 length: 21 residues. Germline V gene sequence: CDR1 TSWWSYY, CDR2 QGS. After alphabeta T cell depletion, CD3+ Vdelta1+ Vdelta2- thymocytes were sorted. Sequences come from RNA converted to cDNA by reverse transcription. CDR3 amplicons came from multiplex PCR with pooled V-gene forward and constant-region reverse primers. TCRdb called clones from the multiplex PCR reads again using CATT. The sample has 50,000 to 60,000 delta-chain clones, more than 12% seen once. Only a few counts were recorded for this clone. The antigen remains unidentified.

The rearrangement uses TRDV1 and TRDJ1; TRDD2 agrees at 7 bases. Sequenced sample: Vdelta1+ gamma-delta thymocytes from the thymus. Documented subset: FACS-sorted CD3+ TCRalphabeta- TCRVdelta1+ TCRVdelta2- thymocytes. This TCR came from a girl less than two years old who had congenital heart surgery. This CDR3 reads CALGTSFLLSGVPPSTDKLIF. The DNA of the CDR3 is TGTGCTCTTGGGACCTCTTTCCTACTCAGTGGGGTTCCACCATCCACCGATAAACTCATCTTT.